The present T cell receptor (beta chain) was sequenced within a study of sequential checkpoint blockade in melanoma. Study-wide results and limits: Tumor T-cell fraction and clonality correlated with PD-L1 and CD8+ counts.

As to this clone: Its antigen remains unknown.

CDR3 size: 17 residues. Repertoires were generated with immunoSEQ multiplex PCR, while TCRdb's copy carries only in-frame clones and drops some. Altogether about 18,000 clones are present, around 70% being singletons, with the ten largest covering 4.8%. Noted treatment: randomized to nivolumab then ipilimumab (arm A) or the reverse (arm B). The chain employs TRBV1 and TRBJ2-1. TRBV1 constitutes a pseudogene. Material: tumor tissue (inferred from file names), obtained from a patient given nivolumab and ipilimumab in sequence. The sequence came from a human donor with melanoma. CDR3 DNA: TGCGCCAGCAGCCAAGAGTTCAGGAGAAGCTCCTACAATGAGCAGTTCTTC. Protein sequence: CASSQEFRRSSYNEQFF.